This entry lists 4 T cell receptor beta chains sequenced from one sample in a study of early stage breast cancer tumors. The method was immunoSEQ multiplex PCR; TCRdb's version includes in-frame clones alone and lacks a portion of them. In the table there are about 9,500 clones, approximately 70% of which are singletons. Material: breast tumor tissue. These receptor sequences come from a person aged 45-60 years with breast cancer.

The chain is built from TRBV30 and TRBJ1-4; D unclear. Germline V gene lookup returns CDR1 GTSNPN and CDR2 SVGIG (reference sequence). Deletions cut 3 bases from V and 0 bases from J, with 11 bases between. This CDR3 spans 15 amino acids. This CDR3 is CAWRPDGATNEKLFF. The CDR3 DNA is TGTGCCTGGAGGCCCGACGGTGCAACTAATGAAAAACTGTTTTTT.

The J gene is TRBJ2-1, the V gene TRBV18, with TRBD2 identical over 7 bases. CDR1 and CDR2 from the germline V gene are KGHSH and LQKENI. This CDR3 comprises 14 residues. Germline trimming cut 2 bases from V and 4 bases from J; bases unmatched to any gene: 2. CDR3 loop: CASSPGRVYNEQFF. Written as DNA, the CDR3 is TGTGCCAGCTCACCAGGGAGGGTATACAATGAGCAGTTCTTC.

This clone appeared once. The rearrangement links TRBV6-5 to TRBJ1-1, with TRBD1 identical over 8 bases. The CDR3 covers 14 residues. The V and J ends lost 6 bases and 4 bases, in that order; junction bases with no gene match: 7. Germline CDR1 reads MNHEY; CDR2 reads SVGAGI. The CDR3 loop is CASRRTGLSTEAFF. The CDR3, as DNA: TGTGCCAGCAGACGGACAGGGTTGAGCACTGAAGCTTTCTTT.

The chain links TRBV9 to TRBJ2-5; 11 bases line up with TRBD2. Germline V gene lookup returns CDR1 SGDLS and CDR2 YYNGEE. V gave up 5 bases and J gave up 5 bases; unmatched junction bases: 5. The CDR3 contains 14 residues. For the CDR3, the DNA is TGTGCCAGCAGTAGCGGGGGGGCGGGGGAGACCCAGTACTTC. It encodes CASSSGGAGETQYF.